This entry features one T cell receptor beta chain sequence. The data were produced by immunoSEQ multiplex PCR, yet TCRdb's version contains in-frame clones alone and is incomplete. The table lists hundreds of thousands of clones, roughly 78% of them singletons, with about 1.8% in the top ten. The data are from a study of shared clonotypes between healthy human individuals. Germline V gene lookup returns CDR1 SQVTM and CDR2 ANQGSEA. V lost 4 bases to trimming and J lost 1 base, with 10 bases between them. The CDR3 is made up of 13 amino acids. The receptor's source is a woman in her 30s in good health. The chain recombines TRBV29-1 with TRBJ1-1, with unresolved D. Sequencing was carried out using memory CD4+ T cells sorted from blood. Described subset: CD45RA-negative fraction. The DNA for the CDR3 is TGCAGCGTTGGCGGACGGGCGAACACTGAAGCTTTCTTT. The encoded protein is CSVGGRANTEAFF.